This TCR beta chain originates from a study of T cell changes during pregnancy in multiple sclerosis. The V and J ends lost 3 bases and 6 bases respectively, with 5 bases between them. Per the germline V gene, CDR1 is GTSNPN and CDR2 is SVGIG (reference sequence). This CDR3 has 10 residues. Profiled with immunoSEQ multiplex PCR; TCRdb holds only in-frame clones, not every one. The repertoire includes tens of thousands of clones, about 92% of them detected once, and 2.2% sits in the top ten. The input for sequencing was peripheral blood, taken in the third trimester of pregnancy. The gene calls are TRBV30 and TRBJ1-1; D is ambiguous. This TCR came from a female donor with multiple sclerosis, enrolled in a pregnancy study. The CDR3 loop is CAWSGPEAFF. CDR3 nucleotide sequence: TGTGCCTGGAGCGGTCCTGAAGCTTTCTTT. The whole variable domain, remainder taken from reference TRBV30 and TRBJ1-1, is SQTIHQWPATLVQPVGSPLSLECTVEGTSNPNLYWYRQAAGRGLQLLFYSVGIGQISSEVPQNLSASRPQDRQFILSSKKLLLSDSGFYLCAWSGPEAFFGQGTRLTVV.